These T cell receptor beta chains were read from a single sample in a study of T cells in Graves' hyperthyroidism and ophthalmopathy. TCRdb redid the calling of the multiplex PCR reads with MiXCR, one entry per CDR3 protein. The sample records 250,000 to 400,000 distinct CDR3 sequences, around 13% being singletons. Sequencing was carried out using blood. The receptors shown here come from a woman in her forties with Graves' ophthalmopathy. Both conserved end residues are part of each CDR3. The order of the fields is J gene, V gene, CDR3 length, clone size, D gene, CDR3 protein, CDR3 DNA. D genes are given only for firm matches. Size is omitted from some rows. Given values are once, few, many or a class for expanded clones.

j_gene: TRBJ2-2; v_gene: TRBV2; len: 14; abundance: many; d_gene: NA; CDR3aa: CASSLTEATGELFF; CDR3nt: TGTGCCAGCAGTTTGACGGAGGCCACCGGGGAGCTGTTTTTT
j_gene: TRBJ1-5; v_gene: TRBV12-3/TRBV12-4; len: 15; abundance: many; d_gene: NA; CDR3aa: CASSLGFASNQPQHF; CDR3nt: TGTGCCAGCAGTTTGGGGTTCGCTAGCAATCAGCCCCAGCATTTT
j_gene: TRBJ1-2; v_gene: TRBV4-2; len: 16; abundance: few; d_gene: TRBD1; CDR3aa: CASSQVGQGGGYGYTF; CDR3nt: TGTGCCAGCAGCCAAGTGGGACAGGGAGGGGGCTATGGCTACACCTTC
j_gene: TRBJ1-5; v_gene: TRBV11-2; len: 13; abundance: few; d_gene: NA; CDR3aa: CASSRSLGQPQHF; CDR3nt: TGTGCCAGCAGCCGGTCCCTCGGTCAGCCCCAGCATTTT
j_gene: TRBJ1-5; v_gene: TRBV20-1; len: 13; abundance: few; d_gene: TRBD1; CDR3aa: CSFDRGRNQPQHF; CDR3nt: TGCAGTTTCGACAGGGGGCGAAATCAGCCCCAGCATTTT
j_gene: TRBJ2-3; v_gene: TRBV12-3/TRBV12-4; len: 16; abundance: NA; d_gene: NA; CDR3aa: CASSLRGGPGTDTQYF; CDR3nt: TGTGCCAGCAGTTTGCGTGGGGGGCCGGGCACAGATACGCAGTATTTT
j_gene: TRBJ1-2; v_gene: TRBV18; len: 14; abundance: NA; d_gene: NA; CDR3aa: CASSPDTDYYGYTF; CDR3nt: TGTGCCAGCTCACCCGACACCGATTACTATGGCTACACCTTC
j_gene: TRBJ2-1; v_gene: TRBV2; len: 13; abundance: many; d_gene: TRBD1; CDR3aa: CASSGDRGNEQFF; CDR3nt: TGTGCCAGCAGTGGGGACAGGGGTAATGAGCAGTTCTTC
j_gene: TRBJ1-2; v_gene: TRBV27; len: 16; abundance: many; d_gene: NA; CDR3aa: CASSPSHTGPNYGYTF; CDR3nt: TGTGCCAGCAGTCCGTCCCATACAGGGCCCAACTATGGCTACACCTTC
j_gene: TRBJ1-4; v_gene: TRBV29-1; len: 16; abundance: few; d_gene: TRBD1; CDR3aa: CSVEKPGQGANEKLFF; CDR3nt: TGCAGCGTTGAGAAACCGGGACAGGGCGCTAATGAAAAACTGTTTTTT
j_gene: TRBJ1-5; v_gene: TRBV6-5; len: 12; abundance: many; d_gene: NA; CDR3aa: CASSYSGGAQHF; CDR3nt: TGTGCCAGCAGTTACTCTGGTGGAGCCCAGCATTTT
j_gene: TRBJ2-3; v_gene: TRBV27; len: 13; abundance: many; d_gene: NA; CDR3aa: CASSLSPTNTQYF; CDR3nt: TGTGCCAGCAGTTTGTCCCCCACCAATACGCAGTATTTT
j_gene: TRBJ2-7; v_gene: TRBV11-2; len: 15; abundance: many; d_gene: TRBD2; CDR3aa: CASSLTSGSSYEQYF; CDR3nt: TGTGCCAGCAGCTTAACTAGCGGGAGTTCCTACGAGCAGTACTTC
j_gene: TRBJ1-5; v_gene: TRBV2; len: 17; abundance: many; d_gene: NA; CDR3aa: CASRRGYRDGLNQPQHF; CDR3nt: TGTGCCAGCAGGCGGGGATACAGGGATGGGCTCAATCAGCCCCAGCATTTT
j_gene: TRBJ2-7; v_gene: TRBV4-2; len: 15; abundance: few; d_gene: NA; CDR3aa: CASSQEISSVYEQYF; CDR3nt: TGTGCCAGCAGCCAAGAGATTTCCTCAGTCTACGAGCAGTACTTC
j_gene: TRBJ1-1; v_gene: TRBV5-1; len: 15; abundance: NA; d_gene: TRBD1; CDR3aa: CASSFTGATNTEAFF; CDR3nt: TGCGCCAGCAGCTTCACAGGGGCTACGAACACTGAAGCTTTCTTT
j_gene: TRBJ2-7; v_gene: TRBV6-1; len: 17; abundance: many; d_gene: NA; CDR3aa: CASSDLGPPGWSYEQYF; CDR3nt: TGTGCCAGCAGTGACCTTGGGCCTCCCGGATGGTCCTACGAGCAGTACTTC
j_gene: TRBJ1-1; v_gene: TRBV7-9; len: 14; abundance: NA; d_gene: TRBD1; CDR3aa: CASSLQMTGPEAFF; CDR3nt: TGTGCCAGCAGCCTTCAAATGACAGGGCCTGAAGCTTTCTTT
j_gene: TRBJ2-7; v_gene: TRBV6-1; len: 14; abundance: many; d_gene: TRBD1; CDR3aa: CAIVRDRAFYEQYF; CDR3nt: TGTGCCATCGTCCGGGACAGGGCCTTTTACGAGCAGTACTTC
j_gene: TRBJ2-1; v_gene: TRBV4-1; len: 17; abundance: few; d_gene: TRBD2; CDR3aa: CASSTSPTSGRRAEQFF; CDR3nt: TGCGCCAGCAGCACCTCCCCGACTAGCGGGAGAAGGGCTGAGCAGTTCTTC
j_gene: TRBJ2-7; v_gene: TRBV27; len: 19; abundance: NA; d_gene: NA; CDR3aa: CASSTGTRQALGWRGEQYF; CDR3nt: TGTGCCAGCAGCACAGGAACCCGCCAGGCACTAGGGTGGAGGGGCGAGCAGTACTTC
j_gene: TRBJ2-7; v_gene: TRBV20-1; len: 14; abundance: many; d_gene: NA; CDR3aa: CSARGTLKSYEQYF; CDR3nt: TGCAGTGCTAGAGGGACCCTAAAATCCTACGAGCAGTACTTC
j_gene: TRBJ2-7; v_gene: TRBV20-1; len: 15; abundance: NA; d_gene: TRBD1; CDR3aa: CSASLVKGAAYEQYF; CDR3nt: TGCAGTGCTAGCCTTGTGAAGGGGGCGGCCTACGAGCAGTACTTC
j_gene: TRBJ1-6; v_gene: TRBV4-1; len: 18; abundance: NA; d_gene: NA; CDR3aa: CASSQDLGAIAINSPLHF; CDR3nt: TGCGCCAGCAGCCAAGATCTGGGGGCGATAGCAATAAATTCACCCCTCCACTTT
j_gene: TRBJ2-5; v_gene: TRBV3-1; len: 13; abundance: NA; d_gene: NA; CDR3aa: CASSRIGQSSQYF; CDR3nt: TGTGCCAGCAGCCGGATCGGACAGTCCAGCCAGTACTTC
j_gene: TRBJ1-5; v_gene: TRBV7-9; len: 15; abundance: NA; d_gene: NA; CDR3aa: CASSTTDKLHQPQHF; CDR3nt: TGTGCCAGCAGCACAACCGACAAACTGCATCAGCCCCAGCATTTT
j_gene: TRBJ2-7; v_gene: TRBV18; len: 12; abundance: few; d_gene: NA; CDR3aa: CASSPQTYEQYF; CDR3nt: TGTGCCAGCTCACCTCAGACCTACGAGCAGTACTTC
j_gene: TRBJ1-3; v_gene: TRBV3-1; len: 14; abundance: many; d_gene: NA; CDR3aa: CASSRSSGRSTIYF; CDR3nt: TGTGCCAGCAGCCGGAGCTCCGGGAGGAGCACCATATATTTT
j_gene: TRBJ2-4; v_gene: TRBV20-1; len: 16; abundance: many; d_gene: NA; CDR3aa: CSARDDAGRAKNIQYF; CDR3nt: TGCAGTGCTAGAGATGACGCAGGGCGTGCCAAAAACATTCAGTACTTC
j_gene: TRBJ2-6; v_gene: TRBV20-1; len: 15; abundance: few; d_gene: NA; CDR3aa: CSARVFSTGANVLTF; CDR3nt: TGCAGTGCTAGAGTTTTTAGCACTGGGGCCAACGTCCTGACTTTC
j_gene: TRBJ2-3; v_gene: TRBV7-9; len: 19; abundance: many; d_gene: NA; CDR3aa: CASSTPWGSGITSTDTQYF; CDR3nt: TGTGCCAGCAGCACCCCGTGGGGTAGCGGTATCACTAGCACAGATACGCAGTATTTT
j_gene: TRBJ1-2; v_gene: TRBV3-1; len: 15; abundance: many; d_gene: NA; CDR3aa: CASSPTPTGNYGYTF; CDR3nt: TGTGCCAGCAGTCCGACCCCTACAGGGAACTATGGCTACACCTTC
j_gene: TRBJ2-1; v_gene: TRBV29-1; len: 11; abundance: NA; d_gene: NA; CDR3aa: CSVDGGPHQFF; CDR3nt: TGCAGCGTTGACGGGGGACCACACCAGTTCTTC
j_gene: TRBJ1-1; v_gene: TRBV30; len: 14; abundance: many; d_gene: NA; CDR3aa: CAWSRTGRGTEAFF; CDR3nt: TGTGCCTGGAGTCGTACAGGGCGAGGCACTGAAGCTTTCTTT
j_gene: TRBJ2-3; v_gene: TRBV10-1; len: 15; abundance: NA; d_gene: TRBD1; CDR3aa: CASSAPGQGPDTQYF; CDR3nt: TGCGCCAGCAGTGCGCCGGGACAGGGGCCAGATACGCAGTATTTT
j_gene: TRBJ2-5; v_gene: TRBV29-1; len: 14; abundance: many; d_gene: TRBD1; CDR3aa: CSVEGQGRQETQYF; CDR3nt: TGCAGCGTTGAGGGACAGGGAAGACAAGAGACCCAGTACTTC
j_gene: TRBJ1-1; v_gene: TRBV6-1; len: 12; abundance: few; d_gene: NA; CDR3aa: CASGLLWAEAFF; CDR3nt: TGTGCCAGCGGGTTGCTGTGGGCTGAAGCTTTCTTT
j_gene: TRBJ1-1; v_gene: TRBV7-8; len: 13; abundance: many; d_gene: NA; CDR3aa: CASSLEVLTEAFF; CDR3nt: TGTGCCAGCAGCTTAGAGGTGCTCACTGAAGCTTTCTTT
j_gene: TRBJ1-1; v_gene: TRBV19; len: 13; abundance: many; d_gene: TRBD1; CDR3aa: CASRTGSNTEAFF; CDR3nt: TGTGCCAGTAGGACAGGGTCGAACACTGAAGCTTTCTTT
j_gene: TRBJ2-2; v_gene: TRBV7-6; len: 19; abundance: many; d_gene: TRBD2; CDR3aa: CASSPRLAGERLNTGELFF; CDR3nt: TGTGCCAGCAGCCCCCGACTAGCGGGAGAGCGCTTGAACACCGGGGAGCTGTTTTTT
j_gene: TRBJ2-6; v_gene: TRBV11-2; len: 15; abundance: NA; d_gene: NA; CDR3aa: CAGSPVNSGANVLTF; CDR3nt: TGTGCCGGCAGCCCAGTTAACTCTGGGGCCAACGTCCTGACTTTC
j_gene: TRBJ1-4; v_gene: TRBV5-1; len: 15; abundance: NA; d_gene: NA; CDR3aa: CASSLAVRGGGKLFF; CDR3nt: TGCGCCAGCAGCTTGGCGGTACGTGGAGGTGGAAAACTGTTTTTT
j_gene: TRBJ1-3; v_gene: TRBV7-9; len: 16; abundance: few; d_gene: NA; CDR3aa: CATSPEEDGSGNTIYF; CDR3nt: TGTGCCACCTCCCCCGAAGAGGACGGCTCTGGAAACACCATATATTTT
j_gene: TRBJ1-1; v_gene: TRBV12-3/TRBV12-4; len: 13; abundance: many; d_gene: NA; CDR3aa: CASSLDEGTEAFF; CDR3nt: TGTGCCAGCAGCCTGGACGAGGGCACTGAAGCTTTCTTT
j_gene: TRBJ2-3; v_gene: TRBV14; len: 15; abundance: many; d_gene: TRBD2; CDR3aa: CASSLLAGAKDTQYF; CDR3nt: TGTGCCAGCAGCCTACTAGCGGGAGCGAAAGATACGCAGTATTTT
j_gene: TRBJ2-1; v_gene: TRBV7-8; len: 14; abundance: few; d_gene: NA; CDR3aa: CASSLGSGSNEQFF; CDR3nt: TGTGCCAGCAGCTTAGGCTCAGGGTCTAACGAGCAGTTCTTC
j_gene: TRBJ2-5; v_gene: TRBV7-2; len: 14; abundance: NA; d_gene: NA; CDR3aa: CASSWLARGETQYF; CDR3nt: TGTGCCAGCAGCTGGCTGGCGAGGGGAGAGACCCAGTACTTC
j_gene: TRBJ2-1; v_gene: TRBV20-1; len: 18; abundance: few; d_gene: TRBD2; CDR3aa: CSARDSWTSGISSDEQFF; CDR3nt: TGCAGTGCTAGAGATAGTTGGACTAGCGGGATATCGAGCGATGAGCAGTTCTTC
j_gene: TRBJ2-5; v_gene: TRBV7-6; len: 17; abundance: few; d_gene: TRBD2; CDR3aa: CASSSLWDSGGRGTQYF; CDR3nt: TGTGCCAGCAGCTCCCTCTGGGATAGCGGGGGCCGGGGGACCCAGTACTTC
j_gene: TRBJ1-1; v_gene: TRBV3-1; len: 15; abundance: NA; d_gene: NA; CDR3aa: CASSQNRAGVPEAFF; CDR3nt: TGTGCCAGCAGCCAAAACAGGGCGGGGGTTCCTGAAGCTTTCTTT
j_gene: TRBJ2-7; v_gene: TRBV18; len: 14; abundance: few; d_gene: NA; CDR3aa: CASSYTATSYEQYF; CDR3nt: TGTGCCAGCTCATATACAGCTACCTCCTACGAGCAGTACTTC
j_gene: TRBJ2-1; v_gene: TRBV7-8; len: 13; abundance: many; d_gene: NA; CDR3aa: CASSGTGRGEQFF; CDR3nt: TGTGCCAGCAGCGGGACTGGGAGAGGTGAGCAGTTCTTC
j_gene: TRBJ1-5; v_gene: TRBV27; len: 16; abundance: few; d_gene: NA; CDR3aa: CASSLYAGLQDQPQHF; CDR3nt: TGTGCCAGCAGTTTATACGCAGGGCTCCAGGATCAGCCCCAGCATTTT
j_gene: TRBJ1-2; v_gene: TRBV12-3/TRBV12-4; len: 13; abundance: many; d_gene: NA; CDR3aa: CASSFEGRGGYTF; CDR3nt: TGTGCCAGCAGTTTCGAAGGGAGAGGGGGCTACACCTTC
j_gene: TRBJ2-5; v_gene: TRBV6-5; len: 16; abundance: many; d_gene: TRBD2; CDR3aa: CASSYMASGGEETQYF; CDR3nt: TGTGCCAGCAGTTACATGGCTAGCGGGGGGGAAGAGACCCAGTACTTC
j_gene: TRBJ1-2; v_gene: TRBV10-3; len: 12; abundance: many; d_gene: TRBD1; CDR3aa: CAITGTGNGYTF; CDR3nt: TGTGCCATCACCGGGACAGGGAATGGCTACACCTTC
j_gene: TRBJ1-2; v_gene: TRBV27; len: 13; abundance: many; d_gene: TRBD1; CDR3aa: CASSLGQGVGYTF; CDR3nt: TGTGCCAGCAGTTTGGGGCAGGGGGTCGGCTACACCTTC
j_gene: TRBJ2-3; v_gene: TRBV5-8; len: 14; abundance: few; d_gene: NA; CDR3aa: CASLGDGNTDTQYF; CDR3nt: TGTGCCAGCCTGGGGGACGGAAACACAGATACGCAGTATTTT
j_gene: TRBJ1-1; v_gene: TRBV15; len: 14; abundance: many; d_gene: TRBD1; CDR3aa: CATRRGGARTEAFF; CDR3nt: TGTGCCACCAGGAGAGGGGGCGCTCGCACTGAAGCTTTCTTT